The following is a TCR beta chain sequence with its context. This sample is drawn from a study of blood T cell repertoires in COVID-19. Study overall: PBMCs, B-cell-depleted T cells, or T cells were the source of the cDNA or gDNA that made up the material.

Trimming cost V 0 bases and J 0 bases; bases outside gene matches: 7. Germline loops: CDR1 LGHNA, CDR2 YNFKEQ. There are 18 residues in the CDR3. In the original workflow: Using reference gene primer amplification, nucleated cell counts were estimated. Profiled with immunoSEQ multiplex PCR; TCRdb holds only in-frame clones, not every one. The V and J calls and clone size are taken from that table; D and trimming were inferred from the DNA. The table has about 16,000 clones, around 89% seen once. The chain couples TRBV4-2 to TRBJ2-7, with 11 nucleotides matching TRBD2. The sequence was collected from a man older than 75 with acute or convalescent COVID-19. Sequences were obtained from peripheral blood. The DNA of the CDR3 is TGTGCCAGCAGCCAAGAGTCGACTAGCGGGGTCAGCTCCTACGAGCAGTACTTC. Encoded protein: CASSQESTSGVSSYEQYF.